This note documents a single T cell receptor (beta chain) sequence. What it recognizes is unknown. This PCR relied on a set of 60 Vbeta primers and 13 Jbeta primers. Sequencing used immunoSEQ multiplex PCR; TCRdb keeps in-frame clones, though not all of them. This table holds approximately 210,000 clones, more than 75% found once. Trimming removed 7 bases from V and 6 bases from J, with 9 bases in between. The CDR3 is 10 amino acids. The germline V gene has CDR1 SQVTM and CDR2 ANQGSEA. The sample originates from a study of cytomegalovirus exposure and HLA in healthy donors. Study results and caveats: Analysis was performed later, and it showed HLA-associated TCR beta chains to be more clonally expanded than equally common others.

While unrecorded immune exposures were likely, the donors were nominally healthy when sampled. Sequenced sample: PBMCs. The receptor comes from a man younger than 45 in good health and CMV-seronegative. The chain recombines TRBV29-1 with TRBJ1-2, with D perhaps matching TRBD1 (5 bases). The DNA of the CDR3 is TGCAGCGCCGGGACTAATGGCTACACCTTC. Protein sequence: CSAGTNGYTF.